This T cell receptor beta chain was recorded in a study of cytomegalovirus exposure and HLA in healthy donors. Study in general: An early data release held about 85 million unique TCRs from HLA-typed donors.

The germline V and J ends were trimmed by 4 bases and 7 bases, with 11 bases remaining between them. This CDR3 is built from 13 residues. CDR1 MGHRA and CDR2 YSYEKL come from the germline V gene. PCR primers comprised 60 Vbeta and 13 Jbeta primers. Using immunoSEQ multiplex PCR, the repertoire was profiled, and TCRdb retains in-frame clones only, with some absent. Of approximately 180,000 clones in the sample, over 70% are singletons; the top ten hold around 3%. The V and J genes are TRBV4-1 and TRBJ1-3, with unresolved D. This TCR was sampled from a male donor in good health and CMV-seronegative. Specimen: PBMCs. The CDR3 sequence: CASSPPGRNTIYF. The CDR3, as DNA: TGCGCCAGCAGCCCCCCCGGGAGGAACACCATATATTTT.